The 26 T cell receptor beta chains below were found in one sample sequenced in a study of blood T cell repertoires in COVID-19. Data came from immunoSEQ multiplex PCR; TCRdb stores just in-frame clones and leaves some out. The table has 160,000 or so clones, more than 70% seen once; the top ten hold 15% to 20%. Sequencing used PBMCs or T cells enriched from blood (not recorded which). The receptors derive from a man in his 60s who had recovered from COVID-19.

This chain uses TRBV6-2 or TRBV6-3 with TRBJ1-2; weak D call: TRBD1 (6 bases). The CDR3 runs 12 residues. Deletions cut 5 bases from V and 13 bases from J, with 17 bases between. Germline CDR1 and CDR2: MNHEY and SVGEGT. Here the CDR3 DNA reads TGTGCCAGCAGTACCCCAGGGGTCAGGGGCACCTTC. Translated: CASSTPGVRGTF.

This sequence joins TRBV29-1 and TRBJ1-1, with D possibly being TRBD1 (5 bases). Germline V gene lookup returns CDR1 SQVTM and CDR2 ANQGSEA. The V and J ends lost 6 bases and 1 base respectively, with 9 bases between them. The CDR3 consists of 12 residues. The CDR3 DNA follows: TGCAGCGTCCTGACAGCGAACACTGAAGCTTTCTTT. The encoded protein is CSVLTANTEAFF.

V and J are TRBV3-1 (or the pseudogene TRBV3-2) and TRBJ1-5, with unresolved D. CDR3 size: 14 residues. V lost 5 bases and J lost 0, with 8 bases in between. The germline gives CDR1 LGHDT, CDR2 YNNKEL (reference sequence). The CDR3 region is CASSFSDSNQPQHF. CDR3 DNA: TGTGCCAGCAGCTTCAGCGATAGCAATCAGCCCCAGCATTTT.

The chain joins TRBV4-1 to TRBJ1-5; 8 bases line up with TRBD1. V shed 1 base and J 1 base; nucleotides not matched to a gene: 9. Looked up from germline, CDR1 is MGHRA and CDR2 is YSYEKL. The length of the CDR3 is 18 residues. The CDR3 loop is CASSQAPGQGASNQPQHF. The CDR3 bases are TGCGCCAGCAGCCAAGCCCCCGGGCAGGGGGCGAGCAATCAGCCCCAGCATTTT.

This clone has just one count. The chain uses TRBV27 and TRBJ2-2, with 15 bases aligning to TRBD2. The CDR3 has 20 amino acids. With 1 base clipped from V and 6 bases from J, the junction kept 12 bases outside the gene matches. Germline assignment: CDR1 MNHEY and CDR2 SMNVEV (reference sequence). CDR3 nucleotides: TGTGCCAGCAGTTTATATGGAGGACTAGCGGGAGGGGGTATCCCCGGGGAGCTGTTTTTT. Its protein is CASSLYGGLAGGGIPGELFF.

This chain uses TRBV7-3 with TRBJ1-1; 8 positions match TRBD1. From germline, CDR1 is SGHTA and CDR2 FQGTGA. J was trimmed by 4 bases and V by 3 bases; bases with no gene match: 1. The CDR3 length is 13 residues. The CDR3: CASSFDRGTEAFF. As DNA, the CDR3 is TGTGCCAGCAGCTTCGACAGGGGCACTGAAGCTTTCTTT.

V is TRBV28 and J is TRBJ1-1; D might be TRBD1 (6 bases). V lost 5 bases and J lost 6, with 13 bases in between. Germline V lookup: CDR1 MDHEN, CDR2 SYDVKM. This CDR3 comprises 13 residues. The CDR3 DNA reads TGTGCCAGCAGTAGTACAGGGTTGGCTGAAGCTTTCTTT. Protein sequence: CASSSTGLAEAFF.

A remark on this clone: The sample has other DNA sequences that encode this CDR3 too. The chain is built from TRBV6-5 and TRBJ1-4; 7 bases fit TRBD1. The CDR3 runs to 14 residues. Germline V lookup: CDR1 MNHEY, CDR2 SVGAGI. Unmatched junction bases numbered 7, after V lost 6 bases and J lost 6 bases. CDR3 region: CASSLDRAYEKLFF. CDR3 bases: TGTGCCAGCAGCCTAGACAGGGCCTATGAAAAACTGTTTTTT.

The V and J genes are TRBV30 and TRBJ1-2, with 7 bases aligning to TRBD1. There are 16 residues in the CDR3. The trim removed 1 base at V and 1 base at J, leaving 9 bases unmatched. Germline V lookup: CDR1 GTSNPN, CDR2 SVGIG (reference sequence). CDR3 protein: CAWSASRQGGNYGYTF. In DNA, the CDR3 is TGTGCCTGGAGTGCCTCTCGGCAGGGGGGTAACTATGGCTACACCTTC.

The chain couples TRBV5-4 to TRBJ2-5, with D maybe TRBD2 (6 bases). The V and J ends lost 5 bases and 10 bases respectively, with 18 bases between them. Germline CDR1 reads SGHNT; CDR2 reads YYREEE (reference sequence). The length of the CDR3 is 13 residues. The CDR3 protein is CASSLEMAGRQYF. CDR3 sequence (DNA): TGTGCCAGCAGTCTGGAAATGGCGGGGCGCCAGTACTTC.

The rearrangement links TRBV28 to TRBJ1-6, with D unclear. V was clipped by 2 bases and J by 7 bases, with 12 bases between them. Germline V gene lookup returns CDR1 MDHEN and CDR2 SYDVKM. CDR3 length equals 15 residues. In DNA, the CDR3 is TGTGCCAGCAGTTTAGATCTAAGAAGCAATTCACCCCTCCACTTT. Its translation is CASSLDLRSNSPLHF.

V and J are TRBV7-3 and TRBJ2-3; 7 nucleotides align to TRBD2. This CDR3 comprises 14 residues. J lost 4 bases, V lost 5 bases, and 6 bases had no gene match. Germline CDR1 is SGHTA and CDR2 is FQGTGA. CDR3 amino acids: CASSLWTRPDTQYF. The CDR3 DNA is TGTGCCAGCAGCCTATGGACTAGACCAGATACGCAGTATTTT.

The gene calls are TRBV3-1 (or the pseudogene TRBV3-2) and TRBJ2-7, with 8 bases that match TRBD2. In germline, CDR1 is LGHDT, CDR2 YNNKEL (reference sequence). The CDR3 has 15 amino acids. J was trimmed by 6 bases and V by 0 bases; bases with no gene match: 7. CDR3 amino acids: CASSQDFAGGVEQYF. CDR3 nucleotides: TGTGCCAGCAGCCAAGATTTCGCGGGAGGTGTCGAGCAGTACTTC.

This chain uses TRBV5-4 with TRBJ1-3; perhaps TRBD1 as D (6 bases). This CDR3 is built from 15 residues. Germline V gives CDR1 SGHNT, CDR2 YYREEE (reference sequence). The V and J ends lost 4 bases and 0 bases respectively, with 11 bases between them. The DNA of the CDR3 is TGTGCCAGCAGCGGAGGACAGAGCTCTGGAAACACCATATATTTT. Its protein product is CASSGGQSSGNTIYF.

V usage is TRBV28 and J usage is TRBJ1-2, with D hard to call. CDR1 and CDR2 (germline): MDHEN, SYDVKM. The CDR3 length is 13 residues. The V gene lost 3 bases and the J gene lost 2 bases, with 7 bases spanning the gap. As DNA, the CDR3 is TGTGCCAGCAGTTTGGGCAGGAACTATGGCTACACCTTC. It translates to CASSLGRNYGYTF.

This chain links TRBV19 with TRBJ2-5, with 7 bases aligning to TRBD1. V lost 6 bases and J lost 3; bases outside the gene matches: 4. Germline lookup yields CDR1 LNHDA and CDR2 SQIVND (reference sequence). This CDR3 region has 13 residues. Here the CDR3 DNA reads TGTGCCAGTAGGAGGACAGGAGAAGAGACCCAGTACTTC. Its protein is CASRRTGEETQYF.

This clone was seen only a few times. The chain employs TRBV7-9 and TRBJ1-2, with a possible D match to TRBD1 (6 bases). The CDR3 totals 16 residues. V was trimmed by 4 bases and J by 2 bases, leaving 17 bases between them. In germline, CDR1 is SEHNR, CDR2 FQNEAQ (reference sequence). The CDR3 region is CASSSRSRGGNYGYTF. DNA of the CDR3: TGTGCCAGCAGCTCTCGCAGCAGGGGCGGAAACTATGGCTACACCTTC.

The gene calls are TRBV7-9 and TRBJ1-5; no firm D call. The V gene lost 5 bases and the J gene lost 4 bases, with 12 bases spanning the gap. The V gene's germline CDR1 is SEHNR and CDR2 FQNEAQ (reference sequence). The CDR3 contains 14 residues. The CDR3 protein is CASSGGSRNQPQHF. The CDR3 bases are TGTGCCAGCAGCGGAGGGTCAAGAAATCAGCCCCAGCATTTT.

The chain links TRBV7-8 to TRBJ1-2, with D unclear. This CDR3 comprises 16 residues. From germline, CDR1 is SGHVS and CDR2 FQNEAQ. Between the trimmed V and J ends, which lost 7 bases and 0 bases, there was a span of 18 bases. CDR3 sequence reads: CASKPGEGSANYGYTF. CDR3 nucleotide sequence: TGTGCCAGCAAGCCCGGGGAGGGCTCAGCTAACTATGGCTACACCTTC.

This sequence joins TRBV7-2 and TRBJ2-2, with D maybe TRBD2 (7 bases). Trimming left V 5 bases short and J 1 base short, with 14 bases between. The CDR3 length is 16 residues. Germline CDR1 is SGHTA and CDR2 is FQGNSA. CDR3 in amino acids: CASSPRGGGNTGELFF. CDR3 in DNA: TGTGCCAGCAGCCCCCGGGGAGGGGGGAACACCGGGGAGCTGTTTTTT. Full variable domain (outside the CDR3, taken from reference TRBV7-2 and TRBJ2-2): GAGVSQSPSNKVTEKGKDVELRCDPISGHTALYWYRQSLGQGLEFLIYFQGNSAPDKSGLPSDRFSAERTGGSVSTLTIQRTQQEDSAVYLCASSPRGGGNTGELFFGEGSRLTVL.

The chain is built from TRBV28 and TRBJ1-5; no firm D call. Looked up from germline, CDR1 is MDHEN and CDR2 is SYDVKM. The V end lost 5 bases, the J end lost 6 bases, and 14 bases lay between the germline ends. CDR3 length equals 14 residues. The CDR3 DNA reads as TGTGCCAGCAGTGCACCAGCGGTTGGTCAGCCCCAGCATTTT. Residues: CASSAPAVGQPQHF.

This clone was recorded a few times. The genes are TRBV6-5 and TRBJ1-4; TRBD1 matches at 7 bases. V was pared by 6 bases and J by 8 bases, with 9 bases of the junction left unmatched. The CDR3 totals 14 residues. Germline lookup yields CDR1 MNHEY and CDR2 SVGAGI. Written as DNA, the CDR3 is TGTGCCAGCAGGCCCAGGGGGTTTGGAGAAAAACTGTTTTTT. It yields the protein CASRPRGFGEKLFF.

The chain joins TRBV7-6 to TRBJ2-7, with TRBD1 identical over 9 bases. The CDR3 sequence is 15 residues long. Losses at the gene ends were 5 bases for V and 0 bases for J; bases not matched to a gene: 5. The V gene's germline CDR1 is SGHVS and CDR2 FNYEAQ. In DNA, the CDR3 is TGTGCCAGCAGCCTGGGACAGGGCCGCTCCTACGAGCAGTACTTC. It codes for CASSLGQGRSYEQYF.

This clone was found a few times. J is TRBJ2-1 and V is TRBV19; 7 nucleotides line up with TRBD2. Per germline, CDR1 LNHDA and CDR2 SQIVND (reference sequence). The CDR3 has 17 amino acids. Unmatched junction bases numbered 21, after V lost 7 bases and J lost 9 bases. The CDR3 DNA reads as TGTGCCAGTACCATCGGCGGGGCGGGAGACCGGTTAGGTGAGCAGTTCTTC. This sequence encodes CASTIGGAGDRLGEQFF.

The chain combines TRBV6-5 with TRBJ2-5, with TRBD1 matching 8 bases. The CDR3 runs 13 residues. V was clipped by 10 bases and J by 5 bases; unmatched bases: 9. The germline V gene encodes CDR1 MNHEY and CDR2 SVGAGI. The CDR3 reads CATGQDHGETQYF. The CDR3 DNA is TGTGCCACGGGACAGGACCATGGGGAGACCCAGTACTTC.

The rearrangement joins TRBV2 to TRBJ1-4, with D possibly matching TRBD1 (5 bases). CDR3 length equals 15 residues. V lost 2 bases, J lost 3 bases, and 10 bases lay in between. CDR1 and CDR2 from the germline V gene are SNHLY and FYNNEI. The CDR3 here is CASSELQDPNEKLFF. As DNA, the CDR3 is TGTGCCAGCAGTGAATTACAGGATCCTAATGAAAAACTGTTTTTT. Complete variable domain (other parts from reference TRBV2 and TRBJ1-4): EPEVTQTPSHQVTQMGQEVILRCVPISNHLYFYWYRQILGQKVEFLVSFYNNEISEKSEIFDDQFSVERPDGSNFTLKIRSTKLEDSAMYFCASSELQDPNEKLFFGSGTQLSVL.